Listed here are 18 T cell receptor beta chains from one sample, sequenced in a study of T-cell memory formation after mild COVID-19. One entry per CDR3 protein, called by TCRdb with MiXCR from the 5' RACE reads. In the table there are 350,000 or so distinct CDR3 sequences, roughly 20% of which are singletons. Input material: PBMCs or a T cell subset sorted from them (not recorded which). The receptors shown here come from an adult woman who had mild COVID-19 (a few samples of this study predate the infection). Cell type and time point are not known.

The chain recombines TRBV27 with TRBJ1-5; no firm D call. This CDR3 has 15 residues. Trimming shortened V by 4 bases and J by 4 bases, and 14 bases separated the two germline ends. Germline CDR1 is MNHEY and CDR2 is SMNVEV (reference sequence). CDR3 amino acids: CASSYSPGRNQPQHF. CDR3 bases: TGTGCCAGCAGTTATAGCCCCGGGAGGAATCAGCCCCAGCATTTT.

This clonotype was counted a few times. This sequence joins TRBV3-1 and TRBJ2-1; 7 bases fit TRBD1. The V gene end was trimmed by 4 bases and the J gene end by 0 bases; junction bases not matched to a gene: 3. This CDR3 comprises 15 residues. The germline V gene encodes CDR1 LGHDT and CDR2 YNNKEL (reference sequence). Written as DNA, the CDR3 is TGTGCCAGCAGCCCTGACAGGGACTCCTACAATGAGCAGTTCTTC. Protein sequence: CASSPDRDSYNEQFF.

The chain employs TRBV19 and TRBJ2-1; D remains ambiguous. CDR1 and CDR2 (germline): LNHDA, SQIVND (reference sequence). CDR3 length: 15 amino acids. V lost 1 base and J 0 bases, leaving 7 bases between the germline ends. CDR3 nucleotides: TGTGCCAGTAGTATAGGCTGGTACTCCTACAATGAGCAGTTCTTC. This encodes CASSIGWYSYNEQFF.

The V call is TRBV7-2, the J call TRBJ2-5; either TRBD1 or TRBD2 may fit D (5 bases each). Germline V gives CDR1 SGHTA, CDR2 FQGNSA. Trimming took 6 bases from V and 0 from J, leaving 20 bases between them. This CDR3 spans 17 amino acids. CDR3 amino acids: CASSLGTPARYQETQYF. DNA for the CDR3: TGTGCCAGCAGTCTCGGGACCCCCGCTCGGTACCAAGAGACCCAGTACTTC. Using reference TRBV7-2 and TRBJ2-5 for the parts outside the CDR3, the full variable domain is GAGVSQSPSNKVTEKGKDVELRCDPISGHTALYWYRQSLGQGLEFLIYFQGNSAPDKSGLPSDRFSAERTGGSVSTLTIQRTQQEDSAVYLCASSLGTPARYQETQYFGPGTRLLVL.

The rearrangement uses TRBV7-9 and TRBJ2-2; D gene unclear. Germline lookup yields CDR1 SEHNR and CDR2 FQNEAQ (reference sequence). Trimming shortened V by 4 bases and J by 4 bases, and 7 bases separated the two germline ends. CDR3 length: 13 amino acids. The CDR3 nucleotides read TGTGCCAGCAGCTGGACGGCCACCGGGGAGCTGTTTTTT. Translated: CASSWTATGELFF.

This sequence joins TRBV4-1 and TRBJ2-2; D is possibly TRBD2 (7 bases). The CDR3 length is 17 residues. In germline, CDR1 is MGHRA, CDR2 YSYEKL. With 4 bases removed from V and 7 bases from J, the gap between germline ends came to 22 bases. Here the CDR3 reads CASSLKIIGGANGELFF. The CDR3 DNA reads TGCGCCAGCAGCCTAAAGATCATAGGGGGGGCGAACGGGGAGCTGTTTTTT.

This clonotype was observed a few times. This chain joins TRBV2 and TRBJ2-6; no definite D call. This CDR3 has 16 amino acids. V lost 3 bases, J lost 1 base, and 10 bases lay in between. Germline V gene lookup returns CDR1 SNHLY and CDR2 FYNNEI. The CDR3 nucleotides read TGTGCCAGCAGTGATTCCAGAGGATCTGGGGCCAACGTCCTGACTTTC. Its protein is CASSDSRGSGANVLTF.

Regarding this clonotype: One end of the junction is discordant with germline, which a read error may explain. The V call is TRBV20-1, the J call TRBJ2-1; perhaps D is TRBD1 or TRBD2 (5 bases each). Germline values: CDR1 DFQATT, CDR2 SNEGSKA (reference sequence). The CDR3 runs to 16 residues. This chain's CDR3 is CSARPLGTVSCNEQFF. The CDR3, as DNA: TGCAGTGCTAGACCTCTCGGGACCGTCTCCTGCAATGAGCAGTTCTTC.

In this sample, this clonotype turned up a few times. The chain couples TRBV12-3 or TRBV12-4 to TRBJ1-5; the D is unclear. Trimming cost V 5 bases and J 5 bases, with 7 bases left between them. CDR3 size: 12 residues. CDR3 in amino acids: CASSPPDQPQHF. The CDR3 nucleotides read TGTGCCAGCAGTCCACCCGATCAGCCCCAGCATTTT.

V usage is TRBV20-1 and J usage is TRBJ2-2, with TRBD2 matching over 12 bases. This CDR3 contains 18 residues. V was pared by 3 bases and J by 4 bases, with 12 bases of the junction left unmatched. Per the germline V gene, CDR1 is DFQATT and CDR2 is SNEGSKA (reference sequence). The CDR3 sequence: CSARPGLAGRSFTGELFF. DNA for the CDR3: TGCAGTGCTAGGCCGGGACTAGCGGGCCGTTCATTCACCGGGGAGCTGTTTTTT.

This chain uses TRBV5-1 with TRBJ2-1, with TRBD1 matching over 11 bases. Germline V gives CDR1 SGHRS, CDR2 YFSETQ. The CDR3 runs to 15 residues. With 4 bases clipped from V and 6 bases from J, the junction kept 6 bases outside the gene matches. The CDR3, as DNA: TGCGCCAGCAGCCCGGGACAGGGGGTAGGCAATGAGCAGTTCTTC. Its protein product is CASSPGQGVGNEQFF.

The chain couples TRBV5-1 to TRBJ2-3; D is uncertain. Looked up from germline, CDR1 is SGHRS and CDR2 is YFSETQ. Trimming took 0 bases from V and 4 from J, leaving 9 bases between them. The CDR3 length is 14 residues. CDR3 sequence reads: CASSLGEVADTQYF. CDR3 DNA: TGCGCCAGCAGCTTGGGGGAAGTCGCAGATACGCAGTATTTT. Complete variable domain (other parts from reference TRBV5-1 and TRBJ2-3): KAGVTQTPRYLIKTRGQQVTLSCSPISGHRSVSWYQQTPGQGLQFLFEYFSETQRNKGNFPGRFSGRQFSNSRSEMNVSTLELGDSALYLCASSLGEVADTQYFGPGTRLTVL.

V usage is TRBV5-1 and J usage is TRBJ1-1, with a weak D call TRBD1 (6 bases). CDR1 is SGHRS and CDR2 is YFSETQ in the germline V gene. The CDR3 covers 13 residues. V was cut by 3 bases and J by 8 bases, with 14 bases left in between. The CDR3 DNA is TGCGCCAGCAGCTATCAGGGGCAGGGGGAAGCTTTCTTT. Translation: CASSYQGQGEAFF.

The CDR3 nucleotides read TGTGCCAGCAGCTTATGGACTAGCGGGAGCAATGAGCAGTTCTTC. This sequence encodes CASSLWTSGSNEQFF. V gene TRBV7-2 combines with J gene TRBJ2-1; 13 nucleotides match TRBD2. V shed 2 bases, J shed 6 bases, and the junction held 1 base outside the gene matches. This CDR3 is 15 amino acids long. Germline-derived CDR1 and CDR2 are SGHTA and FQGNSA. Full variable domain (remainder filled in from reference TRBV7-2 and TRBJ2-1): GAGVSQSPSNKVTEKGKDVELRCDPISGHTALYWYRQSLGQGLEFLIYFQGNSAPDKSGLPSDRFSAERTGGSVSTLTIQRTQQEDSAVYLCASSLWTSGSNEQFFGPGTRLTVL.

This clonotype was seen only a few times. For the CDR3, the DNA is TGTGCCAGCAGCCCCGGACAGCCTGCCTATGGCTACACCTTC. Its protein is CASSPGQPAYGYTF. The chain combines TRBV12-3 or TRBV12-4 with TRBJ1-2, with D perhaps matching TRBD1 (6 bases). The CDR3 runs to 14 residues. V was trimmed by 6 bases and J by 4 bases, leaving 15 bases between them.

This chain connects TRBV5-5 to TRBJ2-3; D remains ambiguous. V was cut by 2 bases and J by 2 bases, with 18 bases left in between. CDR3 length equals 17 residues. Germline CDR1 and CDR2: SGHKS and YYEKEE (reference sequence). The CDR3 coding sequence is TGTGCCAGCAGCTTAAAGGGTCGTGGTCTTCACACAGATACGCAGTATTTT. This gives the protein CASSLKGRGLHTDTQYF.

The genes are TRBV6-5 and TRBJ1-2; 7 bases fit TRBD1. Germline CDR1 is MNHEY and CDR2 is SVGAGI. The CDR3 sequence is 14 residues long. V trimming: 3 bases; J trimming: 8 bases; junction bases outside the gene matches: 9. DNA for the CDR3: TGTGCCAGCAGTTATCGACAGGGCCTAGGAGGCTACACCTTC. This sequence encodes CASSYRQGLGGYTF.

This clonotype was recorded many times. The chain combines TRBV12-3 or TRBV12-4 with TRBJ2-1, with D perhaps TRBD1 (6 bases). V was clipped by 6 bases and J by 13 bases, with 16 bases between them. This CDR3 comprises 12 residues. CDR3 coding DNA: TGTGCCAGCAGCTCCGGGACACCGGAACAGTTCTTC. This encodes CASSSGTPEQFF.